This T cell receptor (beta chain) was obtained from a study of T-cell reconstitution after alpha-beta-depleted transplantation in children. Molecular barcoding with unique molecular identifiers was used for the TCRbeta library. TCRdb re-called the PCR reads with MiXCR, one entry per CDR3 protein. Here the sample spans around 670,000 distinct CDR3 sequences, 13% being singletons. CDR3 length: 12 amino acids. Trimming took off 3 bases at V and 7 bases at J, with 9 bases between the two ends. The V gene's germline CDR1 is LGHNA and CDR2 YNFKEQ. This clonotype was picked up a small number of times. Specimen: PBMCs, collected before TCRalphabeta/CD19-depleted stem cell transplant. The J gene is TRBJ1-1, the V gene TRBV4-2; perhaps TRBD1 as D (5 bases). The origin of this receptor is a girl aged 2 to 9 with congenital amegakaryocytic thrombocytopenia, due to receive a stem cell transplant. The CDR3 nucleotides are TGTGCCAGCAGCCAGGGCAGGGTTGAAGCTTTCTTT. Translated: CASSQGRVEAFF.